This record concerns one T cell receptor beta chain sequence. What it binds is not known. The data derive from a study of blood T cells in healthy people across ages. In the study overall: The capture of about one barcoded beta molecule per two T cells was achieved by template switching. General observations from the study: Diversity was higher, and naive CD4+ cells more numerous, in long-lived donors than in aged donors. Per million T cells, TCR beta diversity dropped roughly linearly as age increased.

A J-beta primer mix and a sample-barcoded 5' primer were used in a second PCR of roughly 6 to 11 cycles. TCRdb called the 5' RACE reads again in MiXCR, with one record for every CDR3 protein. The sample holds approximately 800,000 distinct CDR3 sequences, less than 70% seen once. Sample: blood. This TCR derives from an elderly man in good health.

The CDR3 nucleotides are TGTGCCAGCAACGCACGGGCTGGGGCCAACGTCCTGACTTTC. Translating it yields CASNARAGANVLTF. The J gene is TRBJ2-6, the V gene TRBV9, with D hard to call. Germline CDR1 SGDLS, CDR2 YYNGEE. The CDR3 has 14 residues. V was trimmed by 6 bases and J by 2 bases, leaving 9 bases between them.